The clone carrying this T cell receptor (beta chain) is medium-sized by share. The data stem from a study of blood T cell repertoires in COVID-19. Study-wide background: T cells, B-cell-depleted T cells, or PBMCs supplied cDNA or gDNA.

Sequenced by immunoSEQ multiplex PCR; TCRdb stores in-frame clones only, minus some. The data hold about 74,000 clones, with 88% observed a single time. The CDR3 runs to 15 residues. CDR1 SEHNR and CDR2 FQNEAQ come from the germline V gene (reference sequence). The V end was cut by 5 bases, the J end by 4 bases, with 18 bases between. This receptor was obtained from a woman of 80 years or more with active or convalescent COVID-19. J is TRBJ2-7 and V is TRBV7-9; maybe TRBD1 (6 bases). Sequenced sample: peripheral blood. Written as DNA, the CDR3 is TGTGCCAGCAGCCGGCCCGTGGGGGCTGGTTACGAGCAGTACTTC. This gives the protein CASSRPVGAGYEQYF.